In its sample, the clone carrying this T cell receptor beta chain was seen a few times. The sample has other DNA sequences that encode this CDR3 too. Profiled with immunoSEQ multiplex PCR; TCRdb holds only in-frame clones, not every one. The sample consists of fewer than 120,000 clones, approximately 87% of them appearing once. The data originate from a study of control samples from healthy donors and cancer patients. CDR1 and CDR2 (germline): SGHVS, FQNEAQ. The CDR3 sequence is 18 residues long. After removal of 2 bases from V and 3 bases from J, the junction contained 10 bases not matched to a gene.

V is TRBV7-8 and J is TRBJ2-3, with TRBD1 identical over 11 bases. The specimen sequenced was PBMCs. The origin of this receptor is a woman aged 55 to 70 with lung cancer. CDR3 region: CASSLYQRTGGLTDTQYF. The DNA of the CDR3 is TGTGCCAGCAGCTTATATCAACGGACAGGGGGCTTAACAGATACGCAGTATTTT. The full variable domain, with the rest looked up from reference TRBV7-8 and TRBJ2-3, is GAGVSQSPRYKVAKRGQDVALRCDPISGHVSLFWYQQALGQGPEFLTYFQNEAQLDKSGLPSDRFFAERPEGSVSTLKIQRTQQEDSAVYLCASSLYQRTGGLTDTQYFGPGTRLTVL.